These 30 T cell receptor beta chains originate from one sample sequenced in a study of cytomegalovirus exposure and HLA in healthy donors. The repertoire was sequenced with immunoSEQ multiplex PCR; TCRdb's copy has only in-frame clones and lacks some. Among some 140,000 clones listed, 89% were seen once. Specimen: PBMCs. These receptors originate from a woman aged 18 to 35 in good health and CMV-seropositive.

This clone has more than one count but fewer than ten. V is TRBV28 and J is TRBJ2-7, with D maybe TRBD1 (6 bases). CDR1 is MDHEN, CDR2 SYDVKM, per germline. The CDR3 length is 14 residues. V gave up 5 bases and J gave up 0 bases, with 11 bases separating them. In DNA, the CDR3 is TGTGCCAGCAGTGGACAGTCTGTCTCCTACGAGCAGTACTTC. Translated, it gives CASSGQSVSYEQYF.

The chain uses TRBV6-1 and TRBJ2-7; 7 bases agree with TRBD1. Germline V lookup: CDR1 MNHNS, CDR2 SASEGT. The CDR3 consists of 14 residues. Losses at the gene ends were 5 bases for V and 5 bases for J; bases not matched to a gene: 9. The CDR3 sequence: CASSLYRGRDEQYF. The CDR3 nucleotides read TGTGCCAGCAGTTTGTACAGGGGAAGGGACGAGCAGTACTTC.

The rearrangement joins TRBV28 to TRBJ2-1; the match to TRBD1 covers 8 bases. This CDR3 has 15 residues. Germline CDR1 reads MDHEN; CDR2 reads SYDVKM. Germline trimming cut 5 bases from V and 7 bases from J; bases unmatched to any gene: 10. The CDR3 here is CASSPRDRRVNEQFF. The CDR3 DNA reads as TGTGCCAGCAGTCCCCGGGACAGGAGAGTAAATGAGCAGTTCTTC.

The chain joins TRBV25-1 to TRBJ2-5, with a tentative D call TRBD2 (5 bases). Trimming removed 3 bases from V and 0 bases from J, with 14 bases in between. Germline V lookup: CDR1 MGHDK, CDR2 SYGVNS. The CDR3 is made up of 16 amino acids. The CDR3 region has the DNA TGTGCCAGCAGTGATCCTAACACGGGGTACCAAGAGACCCAGTACTTC. Protein: CASSDPNTGYQETQYF.

The V and J genes are TRBV2 and TRBJ2-1; tentative D call: TRBD2 (6 bases). Germline lookup yields CDR1 SNHLY and CDR2 FYNNEI. There are 10 residues in the CDR3. V was cut by 11 bases and J by 9 bases, with 11 bases left in between. The CDR3 nucleotides are TGTGCCCGAGGAGGGACTGAGCAGTTCTTC. Amino acid sequence: CARGGTEQFF. Supplemented by reference TRBV2 and TRBJ2-1, the full variable domain reads EPEVTQTPSHQVTQMGQEVILRCVPISNHLYFYWYRQILGQKVEFLVSFYNNEISEKSEIFDDQFSVERPDGSNFTLKIRSTKLEDSAMYFCARGGTEQFFGPGTRLTVL.

This chain uses TRBV7-2 with TRBJ2-2, with 12 bases that match TRBD2. This CDR3 spans 16 amino acids. The germline CDR1 and CDR2 sequences are SGHTA and FQGNSA. The J segment lost 5 bases and the V segment lost 5 bases, leaving 6 bases of the junction unmatched. CDR3 sequence (DNA): TGTGCCAGCAGCCCTCTAGCGGGGGGGCTGACCGGGGAGCTGTTTTTT. As protein: CASSPLAGGLTGELFF.

This clone was seen once. The chain uses TRBV18 and TRBJ2-5; D not resolved. The germline gives CDR1 KGHSH, CDR2 LQKENI. This CDR3 spans 15 amino acids. Trimming shortened V by 3 bases and J by 8 bases, and 19 bases separated the two germline ends. CDR3 sequence (DNA): TGTGCCAGCTCACCCCGCCAGGTACCCCATGAAACCCAGTACTTC. It translates to CASSPRQVPHETQYF.

The chain uses TRBV2 and TRBJ1-4, with TRBD1 matching over 8 bases. The length of the CDR3 is 16 residues. The V gene end was trimmed by 6 bases and the J gene end by 7 bases; junction bases not matched to a gene: 13. CDR1 SNHLY and CDR2 FYNNEI come from the germline V gene. Written as DNA, the CDR3 is TGTGCCAGCAGCCCCCTAGGACAGGGAATACGTGAAAAACTGTTTTTT. This translates into CASSPLGQGIREKLFF.

The chain joins TRBV4-3 to TRBJ2-5, with 8 bases identical to TRBD1. The J segment lost 4 bases and the V segment lost 4 bases, leaving 2 bases of the junction unmatched. The CDR3 is 13 residues long. Germline V gene lookup returns CDR1 LGHNA and CDR2 YSLEER. Here the CDR3 reads CASSLTGGETQYF. The CDR3 coding sequence is TGCGCCAGCAGCCTTACAGGGGGAGAGACCCAGTACTTC.

The chain couples TRBV11-2 to TRBJ2-3, with D maybe TRBD2 (7 bases). The V end lost 2 bases, the J end lost 5 bases, and 14 bases lay between the germline ends. The CDR3 runs to 15 residues. Germline CDR1 and CDR2: SGHAT and FQNNGV. As DNA, the CDR3 is TGTGCCAGCAGCTTATTCGGGGGGCTGGGAGATACGCAGTATTTT. This translates into CASSLFGGLGDTQYF.

The rearrangement links TRBV7-9 to TRBJ2-3; TRBD1 is a possible D gene (5 bases). V shed 0 bases and J shed 4 bases, with 8 bases lying between them. The germline V gene has CDR1 SEHNR and CDR2 FQNEAQ (reference sequence). The CDR3 extends over 14 amino acids. The CDR3 DNA reads as TGTGCCAGCAGCTTAGCGGCAGGGTCAGATACGCAGTATTTT. Translated: CASSLAAGSDTQYF. Filled out from reference TRBV7-9 and TRBJ2-3, the complete variable domain reads DTGVSQNPRHKITKRGQNVTFRCDPISEHNRLYWYRQTLGQGPEFLTYFQNEAQLEKSRLLSDRFSAERPKGSFSTLEIQRTEQGDSAMYLCASSLAAGSDTQYFGPGTRLTVL.

This rearrangement joins TRBV7-2 to TRBJ1-6; 8 bases agree with TRBD1. CDR3 length: 15 amino acids. CDR1 is SGHTA and CDR2 is FQGNSA in the germline V gene. The V segment lost 1 base and the J segment 6 bases; nucleotides outside the gene matches: 2. As DNA, the CDR3 is TGTGCCAGCAGCTTAGAGGGACAGGTTAATTCACCCCTCCACTTT. Protein: CASSLEGQVNSPLHF.

The V gene is TRBV27, the J gene TRBJ2-7; 12 bases map to TRBD2. The CDR3 runs to 15 residues. Germline CDR1 reads MNHEY; CDR2 reads SMNVEV (reference sequence). V shed 5 bases and J 2 bases; nucleotides not matched to a gene: 4. The CDR3 DNA reads TGTGCCAGCAGTCCTACTAGCGGGGGGACCTACGAGCAGTACTTC. Residues: CASSPTSGGTYEQYF.

V is TRBV28 and J is TRBJ1-2; 10 bases agree with TRBD1. The V segment lost 4 bases and the J segment 3 bases; nucleotides outside the gene matches: 8. CDR3 length equals 16 residues. Germline V gene sequence: CDR1 MDHEN, CDR2 SYDVKM. CDR3 loop: CASSSIGTGVDYGYTF. Written as DNA, the CDR3 is TGTGCCAGCAGTTCCATCGGGACAGGGGTGGACTATGGCTACACCTTC.

The rearrangement uses TRBV5-8 and TRBJ2-7; TRBD1 matches at 10 bases. This CDR3 region has 15 residues. The ends lost 2 bases at V and 2 bases at J; junction bases unmatched: 4. Germline lookup yields CDR1 SGHTS and CDR2 YDEGEE. CDR3 coding DNA: TGTGCCAGCAGCTTAGGGACAGGGGCTCCCTACGAGCAGTACTTC. It is translated as CASSLGTGAPYEQYF.

V and J are TRBV5-1 and TRBJ2-7, with 9 nucleotides matching TRBD1. The CDR3 sequence is 16 residues long. Germline lookup yields CDR1 SGHRS and CDR2 YFSETQ. V was clipped by 2 bases and J by 3 bases; unmatched bases: 9. CDR3 DNA: TGCGCCAGCAGCTTTCAACCGGGACAGGGAGTCTACGAGCAGTACTTC. It yields the protein CASSFQPGQGVYEQYF. Together with reference TRBV5-1 and TRBJ2-7, the CDR3 gives the full variable domain: KAGVTQTPRYLIKTRGQQVTLSCSPISGHRSVSWYQQTPGQGLQFLFEYFSETQRNKGNFPGRFSGRQFSNSRSEMNVSTLELGDSALYLCASSFQPGQGVYEQYFGPGTRLTVT.

V is TRBV6-5 and J is TRBJ1-2; D is possibly TRBD1 (6 bases). V dropped 6 bases and J dropped 2 bases, with 10 bases sitting between them. The CDR3 contains 13 residues. Germline V gene data show CDR1 as MNHEY and CDR2 as SVGAGI. CDR3 nucleotides: TGTGCCAGCAGCCGACAGGAAAACTATGGCTACACCTTC. It codes for CASSRQENYGYTF.

This rearrangement joins TRBV6-1 to TRBJ2-2; D is uncertain. V gave up 2 bases and J gave up 4 bases, with 14 bases separating them. CDR3 length: 16 residues. In germline, CDR1 is MNHNS, CDR2 SASEGT. The DNA for the CDR3 is TGTGCCAGCAGTGAACTACCCGGGTCCCTCACCGGGGAGCTGTTTTTT. Protein: CASSELPGSLTGELFF.

The V gene is TRBV27, the J gene TRBJ1-1, with 9 bases aligning to TRBD1. The CDR3 spans 14 residues. In germline, CDR1 is MNHEY, CDR2 SMNVEV (reference sequence). With 9 bases clipped from V and 1 base from J, the junction kept 6 bases outside the gene matches. The CDR3 nucleotides are TGTGCCAGTAAACGGGACAGGGAGAACACTGAAGCTTTCTTT. It encodes CASKRDRENTEAFF.

The V call is TRBV18, the J call TRBJ1-2; 7 bases match TRBD1. CDR3 size: 16 residues. The germline gives CDR1 KGHSH, CDR2 LQKENI. V was pared by 4 bases and J by 4 bases, with 12 bases of the junction left unmatched. The CDR3 sequence is CASSLLGPGQTYGYTF. The CDR3 DNA sequence: TGTGCCAGCTCACTCCTGGGACCGGGACAGACCTATGGCTACACCTTC.

Comment on this clone: Possible read error: a much larger clone is one base away. Other DNA variants within this sample encode the same CDR3. The rearrangement uses TRBV11-2 and TRBJ2-7; perhaps TRBD2 as D (6 bases). Germline CDR1 is SGHAT and CDR2 is FQNNGV. The CDR3 runs 12 residues. V was clipped by 2 bases and J by 5 bases, with 7 bases between them. The DNA for the CDR3 is TGTGCCAGCAGCTTATGGGGGGACGAGCAGTACTTC. The encoded protein is CASSLWGDEQYF.

The chain recombines TRBV11-2 with TRBJ2-2; no clear D. V lost 0 bases, J lost 8 bases, and 13 bases lay in between. The CDR3 sequence is 15 residues long. Germline loops: CDR1 SGHAT, CDR2 FQNNGV. The chain's CDR3 is CASSLDQVSGGELFF. As DNA, the CDR3 is TGTGCCAGCAGCTTAGATCAAGTCAGTGGTGGGGAGCTGTTTTTT.

This clone was counted a single time. V gene TRBV5-1 combines with J gene TRBJ1-4; D gene ambiguous. The CDR3 runs to 16 residues. V was shortened by 0 bases and J by 4 bases, with 13 bases between the two germline ends. The germline gives CDR1 SGHRS, CDR2 YFSETQ. The CDR3 sequence: CASSLAAQEVNEKLFF. DNA of the CDR3: TGCGCCAGCAGCTTGGCGGCGCAGGAAGTTAATGAAAAACTGTTTTTT.

The genes are TRBV14 and TRBJ1-1, with 8 bases matching TRBD1. CDR1 is SGHDN, CDR2 FVKESK, per germline. CDR3 length equals 14 residues. The ends lost 0 bases at V and 11 bases at J; junction bases unmatched: 8. The CDR3 DNA is TGTGCCAGCAGCCAAGATCAGGGGGCGGTGATTGCTTTCTTT. It is translated as CASSQDQGAVIAFF.

V usage is TRBV4-1 and J usage is TRBJ1-1; D is perhaps TRBD1 (5 bases). Germline CDR1 and CDR2: MGHRA and YSYEKL. V lost 0 bases, J lost 4 bases, and 12 bases lay in between. The length of the CDR3 is 15 residues. The CDR3, as DNA: TGCGCCAGCAGCCAAGATCCGGGGGTGGGCACTGAAGCTTTCTTT. The encoded protein is CASSQDPGVGTEAFF.

The rearrangement uses TRBV6-1 and TRBJ2-1, with D uncertain. The length of the CDR3 is 11 residues. Germline assignment: CDR1 MNHNS and CDR2 SASEGT. V was cut by 7 bases and J by 4 bases, with 5 bases left in between. The CDR3 loop reads CASNRYNEQFF. Written as DNA, the CDR3 is TGTGCCAGCAATAGATACAATGAGCAGTTCTTC.

This clone has only a few counts. V usage is TRBV7-9 and J usage is TRBJ1-2; TRBD1 matches 8 bases. Germline V gives CDR1 SEHNR, CDR2 FQNEAQ (reference sequence). V lost 5 bases, J lost 3 bases, and 5 bases stayed unmatched. The CDR3 length is 14 residues. In DNA, the CDR3 is TGTGCCAGCAGCCCACAGGGGGGGTACTATGGCTACACCTTC. This encodes CASSPQGGYYGYTF.

This clone was picked up one time. The chain couples TRBV7-9 to TRBJ1-1; 9 nucleotides line up with TRBD1. The CDR3 covers 13 residues. V dropped 4 bases and J dropped 10; count of bases not matched to a gene: 7. Germline V lookup: CDR1 SEHNR, CDR2 FQNEAQ (reference sequence). Written as DNA, the CDR3 is TGTGCCAGCAGCTCGCGGGACAGGGAGCGAGCTTTCTTT. Translated, it gives CASSSRDRERAFF. The variable domain in full, with the rest retrieved from reference TRBV7-9 and TRBJ1-1, is DTGVSQNPRHKITKRGQNVTFRCDPISEHNRLYWYRQTLGQGPEFLTYFQNEAQLEKSRLLSDRFSAERPKGSFSTLEIQRTEQGDSAMYLCASSSRDRERAFFGQGTRLTVV.

The chain combines TRBV28 with TRBJ2-1; D uncertain. Germline V CDR1 and CDR2: MDHEN, SYDVKM. CDR3 size: 12 residues. Trimming left V 3 bases short and J 8 bases short, with 8 bases between. The DNA of the CDR3 is TGTGCCAGCAGTTTGGGCCGGCATGAGCAGTTCTTC. Its protein product is CASSLGRHEQFF.

In this sample, this clone turned up once. The V gene is TRBV10-3, the J gene TRBJ2-3, with 9 bases lining up with TRBD1. V was clipped by 8 bases and J by 2 bases; unmatched bases: 5. The CDR3 covers 14 residues. Germline V gives CDR1 ENHRY, CDR2 SYGVKD. The CDR3: CAISRTGDTDTQYF. The CDR3 region has the DNA TGTGCCATCTCCCGGACAGGGGACACAGATACGCAGTATTTT.